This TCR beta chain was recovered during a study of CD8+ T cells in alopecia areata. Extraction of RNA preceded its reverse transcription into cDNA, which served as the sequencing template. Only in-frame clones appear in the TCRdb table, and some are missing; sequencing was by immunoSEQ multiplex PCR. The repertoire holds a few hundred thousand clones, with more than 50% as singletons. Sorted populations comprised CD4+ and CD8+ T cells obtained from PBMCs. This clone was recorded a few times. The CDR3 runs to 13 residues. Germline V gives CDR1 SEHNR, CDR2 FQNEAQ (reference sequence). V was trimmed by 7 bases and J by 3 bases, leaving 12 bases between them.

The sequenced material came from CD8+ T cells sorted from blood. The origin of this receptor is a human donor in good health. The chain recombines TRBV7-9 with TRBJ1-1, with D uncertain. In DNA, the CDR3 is TGTGCCAGCAATGGAGGGAAGGACACTGAAGCTTTCTTT. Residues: CASNGGKDTEAFF.